The present T cell receptor (beta chain) was sequenced within a study of T cell responses to AZD1222 COVID-19 vaccine. Study-level points and caveats: It was only after the peak T cell response that any repertoires were sampled. Nearly half of spike-specific TCRs reportedly go after variant regions that carry no mutations. A rise in Spike-specific TCR breadth and depth followed two AZD1222 doses.

Notes on this clone: Its antigen is currently unknown.

Sequencing used immunoSEQ multiplex PCR; TCRdb keeps in-frame clones, though not all of them. Here the sample spans 140,000 to 150,000 clones, about 81% being singletons. V shed 2 bases and J 6 bases; nucleotides not matched to a gene: 9. This CDR3 has 16 amino acids. Germline CDR1 is SGHDT and CDR2 is YYEEEE. The V call is TRBV5-6, the J call TRBJ2-7; 12 bases map to TRBD2. The receptor was isolated from an adult in good health. The input for sequencing was peripheral blood, taken on day 0 of MenACWY control vaccination. The CDR3 region is CASSLTASGGVSEQYV. The CDR3, as DNA: TGTGCCAGCAGCTTAACTGCTAGCGGGGGGGTAAGCGAGCAGTACGTC.